This T cell receptor beta chain comes out of a study of chemoradiotherapy in HPV16-positive cancers. Study information: A couple of HPV16-positive patients' cells yielded candidate HPV-specific clones and common motifs.

Clones were read by immunoSEQ multiplex PCR, and TCRdb kept only the in-frame ones, dropping some. The sample lists approximately 9,000 clones; roughly 76% were seen once. Points from the study as a whole: Non-HPV-specific T cells did not expand in tumors during treatment, whereas candidate HPV-specific clones and E7-related motifs did. Only two HPV16-positive patients supplied the functional HPV-specificity definition.

Germline CDR1 is LGHNA and CDR2 is YNFKEQ. The junction had 7 bases not matched to a gene; V was cut back by 1 base and J by 8 bases. The CDR3 contains 16 residues. Notes on this clone: The antigen remains unidentified.

The chain joins TRBV4-2 to TRBJ2-4; TRBD2 aligns across 11 bases. The specimen was taken from a patient who underwent chemoradiotherapy. This sequence was found in a human donor with HPV-associated anogenital cancer. This chain's CDR3 is CASSQVTSGSADIQYF. The CDR3 coding sequence is TGTGCCAGCAGCCAAGTAACTAGCGGGAGTGCGGACATTCAGTACTTC.